This TCR beta chain was sequenced during a study of vaccination effects on CD4 cells after COVID-19. This clone appeared once. As yet, its antigen is unknown. Clones were read by immunoSEQ multiplex PCR, and TCRdb kept only the in-frame ones, dropping some. This sample has around 30,000 clones; 69% occur once, and the top ten carry around 20%. CDR1 is SEHNR, CDR2 FQNEAQ, per germline (reference sequence). The CDR3 totals 15 residues. V lost 6 bases to trimming and J lost 3 bases; unmatched junction nucleotides: 5. Prior to sequencing, the ViraFEST assay stimulated PBMC with viral peptide pools, which expanded the antigen-specific CD4+ T cells. Following 10 days of culture, CD4+ T cells were isolated. The person had a PCR-confirmed SARS-CoV-2 infection during March to December 2020.

J is TRBJ2-1 and V is TRBV7-9; TRBD2 agrees at 10 bases. Sequencing was performed on CD4+ T cells from PBMCs cultured with SARS-CoV-2 spike peptides, taken before COVID-19 vaccination. The receptor comes from a human donor who had a prior SARS-CoV-2 infection. The CDR3 is CASSPSGSRYNEQFF. The CDR3 nucleotides read TGTGCCAGCAGTCCTAGCGGGAGTCGCTACAATGAGCAGTTCTTC.